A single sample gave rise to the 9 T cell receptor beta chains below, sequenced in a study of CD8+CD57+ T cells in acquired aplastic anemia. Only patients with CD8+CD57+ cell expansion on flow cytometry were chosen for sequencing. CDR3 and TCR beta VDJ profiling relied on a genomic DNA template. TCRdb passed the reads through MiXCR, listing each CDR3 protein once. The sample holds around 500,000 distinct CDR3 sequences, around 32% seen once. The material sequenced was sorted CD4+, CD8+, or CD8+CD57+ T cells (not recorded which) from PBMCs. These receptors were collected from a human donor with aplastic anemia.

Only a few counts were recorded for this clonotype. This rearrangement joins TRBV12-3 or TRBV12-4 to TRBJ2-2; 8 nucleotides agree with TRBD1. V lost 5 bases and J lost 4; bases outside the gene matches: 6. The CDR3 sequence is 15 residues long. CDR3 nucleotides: TGTGCCAGCAGTCGAGGAGGACAGGGCACCGGGGAGCTGTTTTTT. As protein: CASSRGGQGTGELFF.

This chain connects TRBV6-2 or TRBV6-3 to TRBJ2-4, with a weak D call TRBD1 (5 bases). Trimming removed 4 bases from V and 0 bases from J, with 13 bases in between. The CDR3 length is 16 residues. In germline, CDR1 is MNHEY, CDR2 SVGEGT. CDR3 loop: CASSWGRALAKNIQYF. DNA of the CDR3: TGTGCCAGCAGTTGGGGCAGGGCTCTAGCCAAAAACATTCAGTACTTC.

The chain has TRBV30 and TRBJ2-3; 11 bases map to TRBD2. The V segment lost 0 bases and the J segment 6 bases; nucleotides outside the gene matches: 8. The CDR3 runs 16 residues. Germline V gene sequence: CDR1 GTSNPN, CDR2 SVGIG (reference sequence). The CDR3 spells CAWSVLAGGRGDTQYF. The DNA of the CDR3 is TGTGCCTGGAGTGTCCTAGCGGGAGGTAGGGGGGATACGCAGTATTTT.

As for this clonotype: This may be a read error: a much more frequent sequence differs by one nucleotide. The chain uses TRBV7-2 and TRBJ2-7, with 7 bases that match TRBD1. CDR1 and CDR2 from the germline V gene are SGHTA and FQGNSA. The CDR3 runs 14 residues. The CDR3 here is CASSAQGLPYGQYF. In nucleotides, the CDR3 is TGTGCCAGCAGCGCACAGGGGCTTCCCTACGGGCAGTACTTC.

CDR3 DNA sequence: TGTGCCAGCAGCCATATCCCGGGACAGGGTGGGGCCTATGGCTACACCTTC. It specifies CASSHIPGQGGAYGYTF. The chain joins TRBV25-1 to TRBJ1-2; 9 nucleotides align to TRBD1. CDR3 length equals 17 residues. The ends lost 6 bases at V and 4 bases at J; junction bases unmatched: 15. Germline loops: CDR1 MGHDK, CDR2 SYGVNS.

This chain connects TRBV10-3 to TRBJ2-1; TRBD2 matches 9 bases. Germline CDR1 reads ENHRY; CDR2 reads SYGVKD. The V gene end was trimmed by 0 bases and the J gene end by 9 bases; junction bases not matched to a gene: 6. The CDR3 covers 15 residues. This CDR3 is CAISESVAGAGEQFF. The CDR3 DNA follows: TGTGCCATCAGTGAGTCAGTAGCGGGAGCGGGTGAGCAGTTCTTC.

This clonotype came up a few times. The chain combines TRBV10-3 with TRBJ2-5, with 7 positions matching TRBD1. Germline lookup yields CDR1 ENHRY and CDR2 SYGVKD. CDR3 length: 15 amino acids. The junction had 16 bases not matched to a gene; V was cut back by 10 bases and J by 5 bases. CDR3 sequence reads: CASRLLTGTRETQYF. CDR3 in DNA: TGTGCCAGCAGGTTACTGACAGGGACACGGGAGACCCAGTACTTC.

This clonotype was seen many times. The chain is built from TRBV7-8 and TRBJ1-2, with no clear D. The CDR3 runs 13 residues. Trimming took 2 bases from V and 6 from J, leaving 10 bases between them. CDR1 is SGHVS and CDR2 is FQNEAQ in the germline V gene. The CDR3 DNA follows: TGTGCCAGCAGCTTACAAAGCGGGGATGGCTACACCTTC. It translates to CASSLQSGDGYTF.

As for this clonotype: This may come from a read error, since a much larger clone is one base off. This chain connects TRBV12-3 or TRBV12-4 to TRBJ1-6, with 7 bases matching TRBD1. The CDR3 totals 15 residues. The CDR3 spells CASSPGGRSTSPPHF. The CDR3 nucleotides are TGTGCCAGCAGTCCAGGGGGAAGGTCGACTTCACCCCCCCACTTT.